Listed here are 2 T cell receptor beta chains from one sample, sequenced in a study of shared clonotypes between healthy human individuals. TCRdb's copy holds only in-frame clones and misses some; the assay was immunoSEQ multiplex PCR. The sample carries about 600,000 clones, 95% to 96% recorded once. CD45RO-negative, CCR7-positively selected cells formed the naive CD8 fraction, excluding terminally differentiated effector memory CD45RA+ cells. Sequencing was performed on naive CD8+ T cells sorted from blood. Receptors originate from a woman aged 30 to 39 in good health.

The V and J genes are TRBV29-1 and TRBJ2-7; D gene unclear. V was trimmed by 0 bases and J by 2 bases, leaving 11 bases between them. This CDR3 is 14 amino acids long. In germline, CDR1 is SQVTM, CDR2 ANQGSEA. CDR3 nucleotide sequence: TGCAGCGTTGAAGATGTTAACACAGCCTACGAGCAGTACTTC. It encodes CSVEDVNTAYEQYF.

The count of this clone is one. J is TRBJ1-1 and V is TRBV19; a weak D match, TRBD1 (6 bases). The CDR3 has 14 residues. V lost 3 bases, J lost 7 bases, and 15 bases lay in between. The germline CDR1 and CDR2 sequences are LNHDA and SQIVND (reference sequence). CDR3 amino acids: CASSITGSYLEAFF. The CDR3 DNA follows: TGTGCCAGTAGTATTACAGGGTCTTATCTTGAAGCTTTCTTT.